Sequencing of this T cell receptor beta chain was carried out in a study of blood T cell repertoires in COVID-19. The overall study: COVID-19 samples, acute and convalescent, were from the United States, Italy and Spain. Nucleic acid was either cDNA or gDNA, and it came from T cells, B-cell-depleted T cells, or PBMCs.

V was shortened by 7 bases and J by 4 bases, with 10 bases between the two germline ends. This CDR3 comprises 12 residues. Authors' analysis steps: It was from reference gene primer amplification that nucleated cell counts were estimated. Produced via immunoSEQ multiplex PCR; TCRdb's table is partial and in-frame only. D and trimming come from the DNA, and the V and J calls and clone size come from that table. The sample includes 120,000 or so clones, about 79% of them seen just once. Sequencing was carried out using peripheral blood. The J gene is TRBJ1-2, the V gene TRBV12-3 or TRBV12-4, with D unresolved. This clonotype was sampled from a man aged 40-49 years with active or convalescent COVID-19. CDR3 in DNA: TGTGCCAGCACTGAGGACTTCTATGGCTACACCTTC. Its translation: CASTEDFYGYTF.